The 25 T cell receptor beta chains given below trace back to one sample, sequenced in a study of cytomegalovirus exposure and HLA in healthy donors. The primer mix had 60 Vbeta and 13 Jbeta primers. Assay: immunoSEQ multiplex PCR; the TCRdb copy retains only in-frame clones and omits some. There are 200,000 or so clones in the sample; roughly 87% occur only once, and 0.2% to 0.3% lies in the top ten. Sequencing was carried out using PBMCs. The origin of the receptors is a girl under two years old in good health and CMV-seronegative.

The chain links TRBV7-9 to TRBJ2-5; 10 bases are shared with TRBD1. With V trimmed by 4 bases and J by 1 base, 6 bases remained unmatched. The germline V gene encodes CDR1 SEHNR and CDR2 FQNEAQ (reference sequence). CDR3 length equals 16 residues. The CDR3 sequence is CASSWGQGTFQETQYF. In DNA, the CDR3 is TGTGCCAGCAGCTGGGGACAGGGGACTTTCCAAGAGACCCAGTACTTC.

The genes are TRBV5-1 and TRBJ1-1, with 8 bases that match TRBD1. After removal of 1 base from V and 5 bases from J, the junction contained 10 bases not matched to a gene. Germline-derived CDR1 and CDR2 are SGHRS and YFSETQ. The CDR3 consists of 16 residues. The CDR3 spells CASSLRQGASGTEAFF. DNA of the CDR3: TGCGCCAGCAGCTTGAGGCAGGGGGCGTCGGGAACTGAAGCTTTCTTT.

The chain is built from TRBV6-5 and TRBJ2-7; 11 bases map to TRBD1. The V gene's germline CDR1 is MNHEY and CDR2 SVGAGI. The V gene end was trimmed by 0 bases and the J gene end by 3 bases; junction bases not matched to a gene: 4. The CDR3 has 16 amino acids. The CDR3 DNA follows: TGTGCCAGCAGTTACTCGGGGACAGGGGGTAACTACGAGCAGTACTTC. This encodes CASSYSGTGGNYEQYF.

The J gene is TRBJ2-1, the V gene TRBV4-1; 9 bases align to TRBD2. Germline loops: CDR1 MGHRA, CDR2 YSYEKL. V shed 2 bases, J shed 3 bases, and the junction held 2 bases outside the gene matches. The CDR3 consists of 15 residues. The chain's CDR3 is CASSQKRGVYNEQFF. DNA for the CDR3: TGCGCCAGCAGCCAAAAGCGGGGGGTCTACAATGAGCAGTTCTTC.

The V call is TRBV5-1, the J call TRBJ2-2, with 9 bases fitting TRBD2. Unmatched junction bases numbered 5, after V lost 3 bases and J lost 5 bases. Looked up from germline, CDR1 is SGHRS and CDR2 is YFSETQ. The CDR3 length is 15 residues. The CDR3 here is CASSSTSGLTGELFF. CDR3 coding DNA: TGCGCCAGCAGCTCGACTAGCGGACTTACCGGGGAGCTGTTTTTT. Full variable domain (outside the CDR3, taken from reference TRBV5-1 and TRBJ2-2): KAGVTQTPRYLIKTRGQQVTLSCSPISGHRSVSWYQQTPGQGLQFLFEYFSETQRNKGNFPGRFSGRQFSNSRSEMNVSTLELGDSALYLCASSSTSGLTGELFFGEGSRLTVL.

This chain joins TRBV7-9 and TRBJ2-7; TRBD1 aligns across 9 bases. CDR3 length: 12 residues. Germline CDR1 is SEHNR and CDR2 is FQNEAQ (reference sequence). The V gene end was trimmed by 5 bases and the J gene end by 9 bases; junction bases not matched to a gene: 5. The CDR3 region is CASSILDRGQYF. CDR3 in DNA: TGTGCCAGCAGCATTTTGGACAGGGGGCAGTACTTC.

The chain combines TRBV9 with TRBJ2-1, with 11 positions matching TRBD2. This CDR3 comprises 16 residues. V was clipped by 4 bases and J by 5 bases; unmatched bases: 8. The V gene's germline CDR1 is SGDLS and CDR2 YYNGEE. DNA for the CDR3: TGTGCCAGCAGCACCTGGGGGACTAGCGGAAACAATGAGCAGTTCTTC. Protein sequence: CASSTWGTSGNNEQFF.

V usage is TRBV4-1 and J usage is TRBJ2-3; D gene unclear. Germline assignment: CDR1 MGHRA and CDR2 YSYEKL. The CDR3 consists of 16 residues. Trimming took off 1 base at V and 3 bases at J, with 14 bases between the two ends. CDR3 bases: TGCGCCAGCAGCCAAGTACCCGGCCTCGGGACAGATACGCAGTATTTT. As protein: CASSQVPGLGTDTQYF.

This chain links TRBV10-2 with TRBJ1-4, with a possible D match to TRBD1 (5 bases). The ends were cut back, 1 base at V and 8 bases at J, with 11 bases in the middle. Germline CDR1 WSHSY, CDR2 SAAADI. CDR3 length equals 14 residues. Here the CDR3 reads CASSELQATEKLFF. The CDR3 DNA follows: TGCGCCAGCAGTGAGTTACAGGCTACGGAAAAACTGTTTTTT.

This chain links TRBV7-9 with TRBJ1-5; D possibly corresponds to TRBD1 (5 bases). Germline CDR1 and CDR2: SEHNR and FQNEAQ (reference sequence). V was trimmed by 1 base and J by 1 base, leaving 11 bases between them. The CDR3 is 16 amino acids. CDR3 sequence reads: CASSLVGQGSNQPQHF. The CDR3 coding sequence is TGTGCCAGCAGCTTAGTAGGCCAGGGCAGCAATCAGCCCCAGCATTTT.

The chain employs TRBV5-5 and TRBJ2-7; possibly TRBD1 for D (5 bases). Trimming took 0 bases from V and 2 from J, leaving 12 bases between them. Germline-derived CDR1 and CDR2 are SGHKS and YYEKEE (reference sequence). The CDR3 length is 15 residues. The CDR3 loop is CASSLVVGRAYEQYF. The CDR3 DNA sequence: TGTGCCAGCAGCTTGGTCGTGGGCAGGGCCTACGAGCAGTACTTC.

This chain joins TRBV2 and TRBJ2-5, with TRBD1 identical over 11 bases. The J call may be faulty, since TRBJ2-7 better matches the DNA end. This CDR3 spans 13 amino acids. Germline V gene sequence: CDR1 SNHLY, CDR2 FYNNEI. The CDR3 spells CASSGDRGSEQYF. DNA for the CDR3: TGTGCCAGCAGTGGGGACAGGGGGAGCGAGCAGTACTTC.

This clone occurred a few times. The chain is built from TRBV19 and TRBJ1-6; TRBD1 aligns across 9 bases. Losses at the gene ends were 10 bases for V and 6 bases for J; bases not matched to a gene: 4. Germline V gene lookup returns CDR1 LNHDA and CDR2 SQIVND (reference sequence). CDR3 length: 13 amino acids. The CDR3 here is CATRGQGNSPLHF. The CDR3, as DNA: TGTGCCACCCGGGGACAGGGTAATTCACCCCTCCACTTT.

This rearrangement joins TRBV4-3 to TRBJ2-7, with 10 positions matching TRBD2. The CDR3 runs to 16 residues. Germline CDR1 is LGHNA and CDR2 is YSLEER. The J segment lost 7 bases and the V segment lost 1 base, leaving 10 bases of the junction unmatched. The CDR3 loop reads CASSQVSLAGVWEQYF. CDR3 coding DNA: TGCGCCAGCAGCCAAGTGTCGCTAGCGGGAGTCTGGGAGCAGTACTTC.

The chain couples TRBV7-9 to TRBJ2-1; D ambiguous. CDR1 and CDR2 (germline): SEHNR, FQNEAQ (reference sequence). The CDR3 contains 16 residues. V lost 0 bases to trimming and J lost 0 bases, with 9 bases between them. The CDR3 nucleotides are TGTGCCAGCAGCTTAGCGATAACGAGCTCCTACAATGAGCAGTTCTTC. It codes for CASSLAITSSYNEQFF.

The count of this clone is one. The V and J genes are TRBV2 and TRBJ1-1, with D unresolved. The CDR3 contains 11 residues. Germline assignment: CDR1 SNHLY and CDR2 FYNNEI. The V and J ends lost 3 bases and 5 bases respectively, with 4 bases between them. The CDR3 region is CASSDRTEAFF. Here the CDR3 DNA reads TGTGCCAGCAGTGACCGTACTGAAGCTTTCTTT.

The chain combines TRBV7-9 with TRBJ1-2; 10 nucleotides match TRBD1. CDR3 length: 16 amino acids. V trimming: 4 bases; J trimming: 5 bases; junction bases outside the gene matches: 10. CDR1 SEHNR and CDR2 FQNEAQ come from the germline V gene (reference sequence). The DNA of the CDR3 is TGTGCCAGCAGCTCCGGGACAGGGGAAAAAATATATGGCTACACCTTC. This translates into CASSSGTGEKIYGYTF.

The J gene is TRBJ1-2, the V gene TRBV4-1; 9 bases fit TRBD1. V was pared by 2 bases and J by 6 bases, with 10 bases of the junction left unmatched. CDR3 length: 16 residues. The V gene's germline CDR1 is MGHRA and CDR2 YSYEKL. The DNA for the CDR3 is TGCGCCAGCAGCCAATCTGTGGGACAGGGAGAAGATGGCTACACCTTC. Translating it yields CASSQSVGQGEDGYTF.

In its sample, this clone was seen a few times. The V gene is TRBV30, the J gene TRBJ1-1, with D unresolved. CDR1 and CDR2 from the germline V gene are GTSNPN and SVGIG (reference sequence). V lost 3 bases and J 5 bases, leaving 7 bases between the germline ends. The length of the CDR3 is 11 residues. DNA for the CDR3: TGTGCCTGGAGGTGGCGGACTGAAGCTTTCTTT. Amino acids: CAWRWRTEAFF.

The chain couples TRBV27 to TRBJ2-7; TRBD2 is a possible D gene (6 bases). V was cut by 0 bases and J by 2 bases, with 11 bases left in between. The CDR3 length is 15 residues. Germline V gene data show CDR1 as MNHEY and CDR2 as SMNVEV (reference sequence). The CDR3 region is CASSLSFRGTYEQYF. The CDR3 DNA reads as TGTGCCAGCAGTTTATCGTTCCGGGGGACCTACGAGCAGTACTTC.

This clone was recorded only once. The chain has TRBV27 and TRBJ1-1; possibly TRBD1 for D (5 bases). The CDR3 extends over 13 amino acids. Germline V gene data show CDR1 as MNHEY and CDR2 as SMNVEV (reference sequence). Trimming took off 2 bases at V and 10 bases at J, with 14 bases between the two ends. DNA of the CDR3: TGTGCCAGCAGTTTACACGGTCGGGGGAGAGCTTTCTTT. It codes for CASSLHGRGRAFF.

J is TRBJ1-2 and V is TRBV15, with 7 bases lining up with TRBD1. J lost 2 bases, V lost 3 bases, and 6 bases had no gene match. Germline loops: CDR1 LNHNV, CDR2 YYDKDF (reference sequence). The CDR3 length is 15 residues. The CDR3 bases are TGTGCCACCAGCAGCCTAGGGGGCGCCAACTATGGCTACACCTTC. This codes for CATSSLGGANYGYTF.

The V call is TRBV9, the J call TRBJ1-2; 7 bases fit TRBD1. The CDR3 consists of 15 residues. V dropped 3 bases and J dropped 8; count of bases not matched to a gene: 13. Germline CDR1 and CDR2: SGDLS and YYNGEE. The CDR3 protein is CASSAEAGTVIGYTF. CDR3 DNA sequence: TGTGCCAGCAGCGCTGAAGCCGGGACAGTCATAGGCTACACCTTC.

The chain employs TRBV28 and TRBJ2-5; D perhaps matches TRBD1 (6 bases). The CDR3 loop spans 13 amino acids. The ends were cut back, 5 bases at V and 2 bases at J, with 9 bases in the middle. Germline assignment: CDR1 MDHEN and CDR2 SYDVKM. CDR3 loop: CASSPTGQETQYF. The CDR3 DNA is TGTGCCAGCAGTCCTACAGGGCAAGAGACCCAGTACTTC.

The chain is built from TRBV11-2 and TRBJ2-7; 11 positions agree with TRBD1. Germline trimming cut 1 base from V and 8 bases from J; bases unmatched to any gene: 4. The germline CDR1 and CDR2 sequences are SGHAT and FQNNGV. The CDR3 runs 14 residues. The CDR3 DNA reads TGTGCCAGCAGCTTAGGGACAGGGGGCGGGAAGCAGTACTTC. Translating it yields CASSLGTGGGKQYF. Full variable domain (remainder filled in from reference TRBV11-2 and TRBJ2-7): EAGVAQSPRYKIIEKRQSVAFWCNPISGHATLYWYQQILGQGPKLLIQFQNNGVVDDSQLPKDRFSAERLKGVDSTLKIQPAKLEDSAVYLCASSLGTGGGKQYFGPGTRLTVT.